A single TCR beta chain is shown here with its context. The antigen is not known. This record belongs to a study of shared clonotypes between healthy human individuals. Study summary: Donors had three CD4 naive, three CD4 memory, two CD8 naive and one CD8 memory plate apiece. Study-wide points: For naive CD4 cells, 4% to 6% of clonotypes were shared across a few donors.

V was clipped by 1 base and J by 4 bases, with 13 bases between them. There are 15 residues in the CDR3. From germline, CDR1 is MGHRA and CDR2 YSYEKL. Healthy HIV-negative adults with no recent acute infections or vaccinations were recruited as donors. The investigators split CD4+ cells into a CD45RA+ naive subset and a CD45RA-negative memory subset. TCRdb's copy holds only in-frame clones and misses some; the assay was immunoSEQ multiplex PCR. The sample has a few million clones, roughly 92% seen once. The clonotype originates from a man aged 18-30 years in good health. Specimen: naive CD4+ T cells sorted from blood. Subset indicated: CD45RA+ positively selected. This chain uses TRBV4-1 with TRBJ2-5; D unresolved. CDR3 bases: TGCGCCAGCAGCCAAGTCCGTGTAGGGTTAGAGACCCAGTACTTC. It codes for CASSQVRVGLETQYF.